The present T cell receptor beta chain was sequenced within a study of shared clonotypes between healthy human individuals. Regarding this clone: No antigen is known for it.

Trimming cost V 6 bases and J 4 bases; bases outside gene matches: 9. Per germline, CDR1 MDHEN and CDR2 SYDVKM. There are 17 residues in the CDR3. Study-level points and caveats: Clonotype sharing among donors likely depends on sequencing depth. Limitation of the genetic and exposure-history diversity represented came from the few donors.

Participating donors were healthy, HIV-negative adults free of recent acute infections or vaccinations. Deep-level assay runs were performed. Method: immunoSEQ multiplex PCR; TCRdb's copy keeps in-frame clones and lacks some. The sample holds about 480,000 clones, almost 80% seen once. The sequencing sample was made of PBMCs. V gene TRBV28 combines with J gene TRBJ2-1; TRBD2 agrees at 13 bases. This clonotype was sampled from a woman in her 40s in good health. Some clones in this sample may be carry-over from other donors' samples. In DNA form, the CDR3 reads TGTGCCAGCAGAACTAATATGGGACTAGCGGGGTACAATGAGCAGTTCTTC. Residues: CASRTNMGLAGYNEQFF.